This T cell receptor (beta chain) was identified in a study of metastatic and nonmetastatic thyroid tumors. As for the study in general: Thyroid patients, malignant and benign, had repertoires compared across blood and tumor or nodule tissue.

Patients were all untreated before their thyroid surgery. This clone was detected ten times or more. The antigen is undetermined. Original processing notes: Differences in CDR3 between clinicopathological groups were drawn on to build a classifier intended to discriminate distant-metastatic papillary thyroid cancer patients. TCRdb re-analyzed the PCR reads using MiXCR. The V and J calls and clone size are TCRdb's, not the authors'. This table holds 35,000 to 50,000 clones, over 25% found once. Study results and caveats: Benign nodules were reported to have significantly lower TCR beta diversity than malignant thyroid tumors, in blood and tumor.

This TCR was recovered from a male donor with papillary thyroid cancer or a benign thyroid nodule (not recorded which). Some clones in this sample may be carry-over from other donors' samples. What was sequenced was blood.

The CDR3 sequence: CASSSTGSRNEQFF. CDR3 nucleotides: TGTGCCAGTAGTTCGACAGGGTCGAGGAATGAGCAGTTCTTC. The V gene is TRBV19, the J gene TRBJ2-1; 7 bases align to TRBD1. CDR3 length equals 14 residues. Germline CDR1 LNHDA, CDR2 SQIVND (reference sequence). V was pared by 5 bases and J by 7 bases, with 8 bases of the junction left unmatched.